This T cell receptor beta chain was obtained from a study of OX40 agonist ivuxolimab in advanced cancers. Study details: Patients received ivuxolimab, an intravenous treatment, every 2 weeks at 0.01 to 10 mg/kg. Three patients got partial responses; one had hepatocellular carcinoma and two had cutaneous melanoma. Study-wide findings and caveats: Blood T cells, both CD4+ and CD8+, expanded clonally by week 6 at 0.1 to 3.0 mg/kg. It was also the case that some nonresponders had low normalized T-cell clonal expansion.

The germline V gene encodes CDR1 MNHEY and CDR2 SMNVEV (reference sequence). V was clipped by 4 bases and J by 0 bases, with 7 bases between them. The CDR3 runs to 15 residues. Points on this clone: No antigen is known for it.

Using immunoSEQ multiplex PCR, the repertoire was profiled, and TCRdb retains in-frame clones only, with some absent. Here the sample spans some 34,000 clones, more than 75% being singletons. The sequences come from CD4+ or CD8+ T cells sorted from blood, collected in a trial of the OX40 agonist ivuxolimab. The TCR sequence derives from an adult with an advanced solid tumor such as melanoma, head and neck, liver or kidney cancer. The rearrangement joins TRBV27 to TRBJ2-6; D gene unclear. Here the CDR3 DNA reads TGTGCCAGCAGTTCCCGGAGCTCTGGGGCCAACGTCCTGACTTTC. Amino acid sequence: CASSSRSSGANVLTF. Full variable domain (remainder filled in from reference TRBV27 and TRBJ2-6): EAQVTQNPRYLITVTGKKLTVTCSQNMNHEYMSWYRQDPGLGLRQIYYSMNVEVTDKGDVPEGYKVSRKEKRNFPLILESPSPNQTSLYFCASSSRSSGANVLTFGAGSRLTVL.